The TCR beta chain described here comes from a study of identical twins. From the 5' RACE reads, TCRdb called clonotypes with MiXCR, one entry per CDR3 protein. The sample carries roughly 540,000 distinct CDR3 sequences, under 25% recorded once. The germline V gene has CDR1 SGHRS and CDR2 YFSETQ. This CDR3 contains 15 residues. V gave up 2 bases and J gave up 6 bases, with 18 bases separating them. The same data also went into a second study, on T cells expressing NK-cell markers. That work adds: The same clonotypes also predominated in the CD3+CD56-NKG2C+ fraction of four donors.

The rearrangement uses TRBV5-1 and TRBJ2-7; D not resolved. This sequence originates from a woman aged 18-29 years in good health. Sequencing was performed on CD4+ T cells sorted from blood. CDR3 DNA sequence: TGCGCCAGCAGCTTTTCGCCCGAAAGGGTGGGCGAGCAGTACTTC. Its protein is CASSFSPERVGEQYF.